This T cell receptor beta chain emerged from a study of T cells in Graves' hyperthyroidism and ophthalmopathy. V was clipped by 7 bases and J by 8 bases, with 20 bases between them. Germline CDR1 is MNHNS and CDR2 is SASEGT. The length of the CDR3 is 15 residues. Researchers took RNA transcripts and amplified the TCR beta CDR3 regions from them. HTBI primers drove first-round RT-PCR of the TCR CDR3. Each CDR3 protein is one row after TCRdb ran MiXCR on the multiplex PCR reads. The sample holds 400,000 to 600,000 distinct CDR3 sequences, 16% seen once. Sequencing was performed on blood. This chain uses TRBV6-1 with TRBJ2-2, with D possibly being TRBD2 (5 bases). This clonotype was sampled from a woman aged 25 to 45 with Graves' ophthalmopathy. The CDR3 bases are TGTGCCAGCACCCCATTTGGGAGTGCGGCTGGGGAGCTGTTTTTT. Its protein is CASTPFGSAAGELFF.